This T cell receptor (beta chain) appears in the sequencing data of a study of PD-1 blockade in mismatch repair-deficient tumors. PCR or immunohistochemistry showed mismatch repair deficiency in every enrolled patient. TCR sequencing covered a few patients who responded to pembrolizumab. Libraries were prepared by immunoSEQ multiplex PCR; TCRdb keeps only in-frame clonotypes and omits some of them. The table includes roughly 14,000 clones, less than 90% detected once. Notes on the study in general: Tumor-resident clones, often undetectable pretreatment in blood, expanded then contracted after pembrolizumab.

This CDR3 is built from 14 residues. Germline values: CDR1 LNHDA, CDR2 SQIVND (reference sequence). V gave up 6 bases and J gave up 3 bases, with 13 bases separating them. Worth noting for this clone: Its specificity is not known.

Sequenced material: PBMCs, taken before pembrolizumab treatment. V usage is TRBV19 and J usage is TRBJ2-3, with D possibly matching TRBD1 (6 bases). This TCR derives from an adult with mismatch repair-deficient cancer. CDR3: CASRDDRSTDTQYF. For the CDR3, the DNA is TGTGCCAGTAGGGATGACAGGTCAACAGATACGCAGTATTTT.